A single sample is the source of the 3 T cell receptor beta chains below, sequenced in a study of CD8+CD57+ T cells in acquired aplastic anemia. CD8+CD57+ cell expansion had been shown by flow cytometry in patients chosen for sequencing. Template material for TCR beta VDJ and CDR3 profiling consisted of genomic DNA. In TCRdb, the reads were re-called with MiXCR into one record per CDR3 protein. The table has about 260,000 distinct CDR3 sequences, 70% to 85% seen once; the top ten hold roughly 42%. The sequencing input was sorted CD4+, CD8+, or CD8+CD57+ T cells (not recorded which) from PBMCs. These TCRs come from a human donor with aplastic anemia.

This clonotype was recorded a few times. The chain recombines TRBV2 with TRBJ1-5; tentative D call: TRBD1 (5 bases). V was clipped by 2 bases and J by 6 bases, with 8 bases between them. This CDR3 comprises 13 residues. Germline loops: CDR1 SNHLY, CDR2 FYNNEI. In DNA form, the CDR3 reads TGTGCCAGCAGTGAATCCGGGGGTCAGCCCCAGCATTTT. It translates to CASSESGGQPQHF.

This clonotype was counted at least ten times. The gene calls are TRBV7-6 and TRBJ2-3; D not resolved. V lost 8 bases to trimming and J lost 2 bases, with 11 bases between them. Germline V gene sequence: CDR1 SGHVS, CDR2 FNYEAQ. The CDR3 loop spans 13 amino acids. The CDR3 spells CASSSHPTDTQYF. In DNA form, the CDR3 reads TGTGCCAGCTCCTCCCATCCCACAGATACGCAGTATTTT.

CDR3 sequence reads: CASSVGGIQEYF. The CDR3 nucleotides are TGTGCCAGCAGCGTAGGGGGGATTCAGGAGTATTTT. The chain couples TRBV2 to TRBJ2-3; D may match TRBD1 or TRBD2 (6 bases each). Trimming took off 6 bases at V and 13 bases at J, with 17 bases between the two ends. CDR1 is SNHLY and CDR2 is FYNNEI in the germline V gene. The CDR3 is 12 amino acids.